The 22 T cell receptor beta chains given below trace back to one sample, sequenced in a study of blood T cell repertoires in COVID-19. Method: immunoSEQ multiplex PCR; TCRdb's copy keeps in-frame clones and lacks some. Of hundreds of thousands of clones in the sample, 85% were seen once. The sequencing input was PBMCs or T cells enriched from blood (not recorded which). The receptors were sampled from a woman aged 25-40 years who had been exposed to COVID-19.

The chain couples TRBV4-1 to TRBJ1-3; D gene ambiguous. Germline-derived CDR1 and CDR2 are MGHRA and YSYEKL. CDR3 size: 16 residues. The germline V and J ends were trimmed by 3 bases and 0 bases, with 12 bases remaining between them. DNA of the CDR3: TGCGCCAGCAGCCAGACAATACAGAGCTCTGGAAACACCATATATTTT. It encodes CASSQTIQSSGNTIYF.

This clone was seen only once. The V gene is TRBV5-1, the J gene TRBJ1-1; 10 positions agree with TRBD1. Germline CDR1 is SGHRS and CDR2 is YFSETQ. There are 16 residues in the CDR3. With 4 bases clipped from V and 4 bases from J, the junction kept 10 bases outside the gene matches. The CDR3 DNA sequence: TGCGCCAGCAGCCCATCGCTGGGGACAGGGGCCACTGAAGCTTTCTTT. It codes for CASSPSLGTGATEAFF.

The V and J genes are TRBV28 and TRBJ1-2, with 8 bases aligning to TRBD1. CDR1 MDHEN and CDR2 SYDVKM come from the germline V gene. J was trimmed by 13 bases and V by 2 bases; bases with no gene match: 18. The CDR3 extends over 16 amino acids. CDR3 nucleotides: TGTGCCAGCAGTTTAAGTCAACCGATATCGACAGGGGAAGGCACCTTC. Its translation: CASSLSQPISTGEGTF.

This chain joins TRBV6-2 or TRBV6-3 and TRBJ1-1; D may be TRBD1 (5 bases). The V gene lost 4 bases and the J gene lost 3 bases, with 9 bases spanning the gap. The CDR3 loop spans 13 amino acids. Germline-derived CDR1 and CDR2 are MNHEY and SVGEGT. CDR3 sequence: CASSFWGDTEAFF. In DNA, the CDR3 is TGTGCCAGCAGTTTCTGGGGGGACACTGAAGCTTTCTTT.

V and J are TRBV7-8 and TRBJ2-6; no definite D call. V dropped 4 bases and J dropped 0 bases, with 4 bases sitting between them. The CDR3 has 14 amino acids. Per germline, CDR1 SGHVS and CDR2 FQNEAQ. CDR3 nucleotides: TGTGCCAGCAGCTACAGCTCTGGGGCCAACGTCCTGACTTTC. Translating it yields CASSYSSGANVLTF.

The chain joins TRBV28 to TRBJ2-1, with 9 bases fitting TRBD2. CDR3 length: 14 residues. J was trimmed by 8 bases and V by 9 bases; bases with no gene match: 11. The germline CDR1 and CDR2 sequences are MDHEN and SYDVKM. The CDR3: CASDSGSGLHEQFF. CDR3 nucleotides: TGTGCCAGTGATAGCGGGAGTGGTTTGCATGAGCAGTTCTTC. The full variable domain, rest sourced from reference TRBV28 and TRBJ2-1, is DVKVTQSSRYLVKRTGEKVFLECVQDMDHENMFWYRQDPGLGLRLIYFSYDVKMKEKGDIPEGYSVSREKKERFSLILESASTNQTSMYLCASDSGSGLHEQFFGPGTRLTVL.

This chain links TRBV19 with TRBJ1-1; D is ambiguous. Trimming pared 6 bases from V and 4 bases from J, leaving 12 bases between. In germline, CDR1 is LNHDA, CDR2 SQIVND (reference sequence). The CDR3 totals 13 residues. CDR3 loop: CASSLDWGTEAFF. CDR3 DNA: TGTGCCAGTAGCCTGGACTGGGGCACTGAAGCTTTCTTT.

A single count supports this clone. The chain carries TRBV28 and TRBJ1-6; no clear D. The CDR3 sequence is 16 residues long. Between the trimmed V and J ends, which lost 1 base and 5 bases, there was a span of 12 bases. The germline CDR1 and CDR2 sequences are MDHEN and SYDVKM. DNA for the CDR3: TGTGCCAGCAGTTTATCGGCGGGGATAAATAATTCACCCCTCCACTTT. This encodes CASSLSAGINNSPLHF.

This clone was counted once. The V call is TRBV2, the J call TRBJ2-3, with TRBD2 identical over 8 bases. In germline, CDR1 is SNHLY, CDR2 FYNNEI. The CDR3 extends over 14 amino acids. Trimming at V came to 11 bases and at J to 4 bases, leaving 11 bases not matched to a gene. CDR3 protein: CAGAGTRSADTQYF. Here the CDR3 DNA reads TGTGCCGGGGCCGGGACTAGAAGTGCAGATACGCAGTATTTT.

The V call is TRBV19, the J call TRBJ1-1; D is possibly TRBD1 (5 bases). The CDR3 contains 13 residues. V shed 6 bases and J shed 1 base, with 9 bases lying between them. From germline, CDR1 is LNHDA and CDR2 SQIVND (reference sequence). The CDR3 DNA sequence: TGTGCCAGTAGCGAGACAGAGAACACTGAAGCTTTCTTT. It translates to CASSETENTEAFF. Drawing the rest from reference TRBV19 and TRBJ1-1, the complete variable domain is DGGITQSPKYLFRKEGQNVTLSCEQNLNHDAMYWYRQDPGQGLRLIYYSQIVNDFQKGDIAEGYSVSREKKESFPLTVTSAQKNPTAFYLCASSETENTEAFFGQGTRLTVV.

The genes are TRBV1 and TRBJ2-7; the table gives TRBD1 as D, unverified against the DNA. TRBV1 is a documented pseudogene. The CDR3 extends over 16 amino acids. CDR3 in DNA: TGCACCAGCAGCCCAAGACGGACAGGGTCCTTCTACGAGCAGTACTTC. Amino acids: CTSSPRRTGSFYEQYF.

The V and J genes are TRBV13 and TRBJ1-4; 11 bases align to TRBD1. V lost 5 bases and J lost 8; bases outside the gene matches: 4. The CDR3 sequence is 14 residues long. CDR1 is PRHDT, CDR2 FYEKMQ, per germline (reference sequence). In DNA form, the CDR3 reads TGTGCCAGCAGCAGGGACAGGGGGAACGAAAAACTGTTTTTT. Translating gives CASSRDRGNEKLFF. Full variable domain (rest looked up from reference TRBV13 and TRBJ1-4): AAGVIQSPRHLIKEKRETATLKCYPIPRHDTVYWYQQGPGQDPQFLISFYEKMQSDKGSIPDRFSAQQFSDYHSELNMSSLELGDSALYFCASSRDRGNEKLFFGSGTQLSVL.

The V gene is TRBV7-6, the J gene TRBJ1-5; possible D gene TRBD1, 5 bases. Germline-derived CDR1 and CDR2 are SGHVS and FNYEAQ. The CDR3 length is 15 residues. Deletions cut 2 bases from V and 3 bases from J, with 11 bases between. The CDR3 here is CASSLSPGFNQPQHF. DNA of the CDR3: TGTGCCAGCAGCTTATCTCCAGGGTTCAATCAGCCCCAGCATTTT. The whole variable domain, remainder taken from reference TRBV7-6 and TRBJ1-5, is GAGVSQSPRYKVTKRGQDVALRCDPISGHVSLYWYRQALGQGPEFLTYFNYEAQQDKSGLPNDRFSAERPEGSISTLTIQRTEQRDSAMYRCASSLSPGFNQPQHFGDGTRLSIL.

V is TRBV28 and J is TRBJ1-2; 7 nucleotides line up with TRBD1. The V segment lost 6 bases and the J segment 8 bases; nucleotides outside the gene matches: 12. Germline V gene data show CDR1 as MDHEN and CDR2 as SYDVKM. CDR3 length: 14 residues. CDR3 nucleotide sequence: TGTGCCAGCAGGTGGGATAGGGGGCTGATCGGCTACACCTTC. The encoded protein is CASRWDRGLIGYTF.

The chain employs TRBV28 and TRBJ1-5, with 11 bases that match TRBD1. Trimming removed 6 bases from V and 2 bases from J; junction bases left unmatched: 6. Germline CDR1 and CDR2: MDHEN and SYDVKM. The CDR3 has 16 residues. CDR3 region: CASRGQGAPGNQPQHF. CDR3 DNA: TGTGCCAGCAGAGGACAGGGGGCGCCCGGCAATCAGCCCCAGCATTTT.

The sample holds one count of this clone. The chain recombines TRBV7-6 with TRBJ2-7, with 10 positions matching TRBD1. The CDR3 totals 15 residues. Germline V gives CDR1 SGHVS, CDR2 FNYEAQ. The V gene end was trimmed by 1 base and the J gene end by 4 bases; junction bases not matched to a gene: 4. The CDR3 reads CASSLGDRGPYEQYF. The CDR3 DNA sequence: TGTGCCAGCAGCTTAGGGGACAGGGGTCCGTACGAGCAGTACTTC.

In this sample, this clone turned up many times. The rearrangement joins TRBV4-1 to TRBJ2-7; D is ambiguous. V was cut by 3 bases and J by 5 bases, with 17 bases left in between. The germline gives CDR1 MGHRA, CDR2 YSYEKL. The length of the CDR3 is 15 residues. CDR3 sequence reads: CASSHADTATNEQYF. The CDR3, as DNA: TGCGCCAGCAGCCATGCCGATACTGCCACCAACGAGCAGTACTTC.

The rearrangement uses TRBV5-1 and TRBJ2-7; perhaps TRBD2 as D (6 bases). CDR3 size: 14 residues. Deletions cut 1 base from V and 3 bases from J, with 11 bases between. Germline lookup yields CDR1 SGHRS and CDR2 YFSETQ. CDR3 nucleotides: TGCGCCAGCAGCTTGAGCGGCGGGGACTACGAGCAGTACTTC. Translation: CASSLSGGDYEQYF.

The rearrangement uses TRBV28 and TRBJ2-1, with 7 bases aligning to TRBD2. Trimming at V came to 5 bases and at J to 7 bases, leaving 8 bases not matched to a gene. CDR1 and CDR2 (germline): MDHEN, SYDVKM. CDR3 length equals 14 residues. The CDR3 loop is CASSLPTSKNEQFF. The CDR3 DNA reads as TGTGCCAGCAGTCTCCCGACTAGCAAAAATGAGCAGTTCTTC.

The CDR3, as DNA: TGTGCCTGGAGAGAGGACTACTCCTCCTACGAGCAGTACTTC. Amino acids: CAWREDYSSYEQYF. The chain recombines TRBV30 with TRBJ2-7, with D perhaps matching TRBD2 (6 bases). Trimming pared 3 bases from V and 0 bases from J, leaving 12 bases between. The CDR3 extends over 14 amino acids. The germline gives CDR1 GTSNPN, CDR2 SVGIG (reference sequence). Based on the CDR3 plus reference TRBV30 and TRBJ2-7, the full variable domain is SQTIHQWPATLVQPVGSPLSLECTVEGTSNPNLYWYRQAAGRGLQLLFYSVGIGQISSEVPQNLSASRPQDRQFILSSKKLLLSDSGFYLCAWREDYSSYEQYFGPGTRLTVT.

This sequence joins TRBV28 and TRBJ1-3; D remains unclear. Per the germline V gene, CDR1 is MDHEN and CDR2 is SYDVKM. Trimming took 5 bases from V and 0 from J, leaving 8 bases between them. The length of the CDR3 is 14 residues. The DNA of the CDR3 is TGTGCCAGCAGTCTAAGTAGCTCTGGAAACACCATATATTTT. Residues: CASSLSSSGNTIYF.

This clone was found once. The CDR3, as DNA: TGTGCCAGCAGCCCCGGGACTAGCGGGACGGGCAATGAGCAGTTCTTC. It translates to CASSPGTSGTGNEQFF. The chain carries TRBV13 and TRBJ2-1; 13 bases agree with TRBD2. V shed 5 bases and J 6 bases; nucleotides not matched to a gene: 7. CDR1 and CDR2 (germline): PRHDT, FYEKMQ (reference sequence). This CDR3 comprises 16 residues. The full variable domain, in which reference TRBV13 and TRBJ2-1 provide the parts outside the CDR3, is AAGVIQSPRHLIKEKRETATLKCYPIPRHDTVYWYQQGPGQDPQFLISFYEKMQSDKGSIPDRFSAQQFSDYHSELNMSSLELGDSALYFCASSPGTSGTGNEQFFGPGTRLTVL.